Below, 17 T cell receptor beta chains from the same sample are listed, as sequenced in a study of T-cell memory formation after mild COVID-19. Using its own MiXCR run on the 5' RACE reads, TCRdb lists one record per CDR3 protein. The table records about 130,000 distinct CDR3 sequences, around 15% of them present only once. Sequencing used PBMCs or a T cell subset sorted from them (not recorded which). The receptors were gathered from a young man who had mild COVID-19 (a few samples of this study predate the infection). Cell type and time point are not known.

This clonotype turned up a few times. The chain joins TRBV20-1 to TRBJ1-6; D is unclear. Per the germline V gene, CDR1 is DFQATT and CDR2 is SNEGSKA (reference sequence). This CDR3 comprises 14 residues. V shed 0 bases and J shed 10 bases, with 13 bases lying between them. CDR3 nucleotide sequence: TGCAGTGCTAGAGATCCCGAAACTCTGTCACCCCTCCACTTT. This sequence encodes CSARDPETLSPLHF.

This clonotype was counted between two and nine times. This chain links TRBV20-1 with TRBJ1-2, with a weak D call TRBD1 (6 bases). The length of the CDR3 is 11 residues. V was pared by 7 bases and J by 3 bases, with 9 bases between. In germline, CDR1 is DFQATT, CDR2 SNEGSKA (reference sequence). CDR3 in DNA: TGCAGTGAGGGGGGAGACTATGGCTACACCTTC. This encodes CSEGGDYGYTF.

The chain links TRBV20-1 to TRBJ2-7; 8 bases match TRBD2. Germline CDR1 is DFQATT and CDR2 is SNEGSKA (reference sequence). V was clipped by 5 bases and J by 7 bases; unmatched bases: 10. CDR3 length equals 13 residues. CDR3 loop: CSAPQGTSGEQYF. The CDR3 DNA reads as TGCAGTGCTCCCCAGGGCACTAGCGGAGAGCAGTACTTC.

The chain has TRBV30 and TRBJ2-5; tentatively, D is TRBD1 or TRBD2 (6 bases each). CDR1 and CDR2 from the germline V gene are GTSNPN and SVGIG (reference sequence). The V end was cut by 4 bases, the J end by 1 base, with 13 bases between. This CDR3 region has 14 residues. The CDR3 DNA reads as TGTGCCTGGAAGAGAGGGGGGCCCCAAGAGACCCAGTACTTC. This sequence encodes CAWKRGGPQETQYF.

The V and J genes are TRBV4-2 and TRBJ2-3; TRBD2 is a possible D gene (7 bases). With 1 base removed from V and 0 bases from J, the gap between germline ends came to 14 bases. The germline gives CDR1 LGHNA, CDR2 YNFKEQ. This CDR3 is 17 amino acids long. The CDR3 region is CASSQVSGGLSTDTQYF. The DNA for the CDR3 is TGTGCCAGCAGCCAAGTGTCGGGGGGCCTCAGCACAGATACGCAGTATTTT.

This chain's CDR3 is CASSETHTYEQYF. The CDR3 DNA reads as TGTGCCAGCAGTGAGACACATACCTACGAGCAGTACTTC. J is TRBJ2-7 and V is TRBV25-1, with no clear D. V lost 3 bases and J lost 2, with 8 bases in between. This CDR3 contains 13 residues. Germline CDR1 reads MGHDK; CDR2 reads SYGVNS.

A few counts support this clonotype. This chain connects TRBV5-1 to TRBJ2-3; 7 nucleotides agree with TRBD2. V shed 0 bases and J 0 bases; nucleotides not matched to a gene: 4. The CDR3 has 16 amino acids. In germline, CDR1 is SGHRS, CDR2 YFSETQ. For the CDR3, the DNA is TGCGCCAGCAGCTTGGTTGGGCGGGGGAGCACAGATACGCAGTATTTT. This translates into CASSLVGRGSTDTQYF.

In its sample, this clonotype was seen a few times. The chain's CDR3 is CASSRDLLYEQYF. The CDR3 DNA sequence: TGCGCCAGCAGCCGGGACTTATTATACGAGCAGTACTTC. The J gene is TRBJ2-7, the V gene TRBV10-2, with a possible D match to TRBD2 (6 bases). The germline V gene encodes CDR1 WSHSY and CDR2 SAAADI. The ends were cut back, 6 bases at V and 4 bases at J, with 13 bases in the middle. The CDR3 totals 13 residues.

This chain uses TRBV20-1 with TRBJ2-3, with 10 bases aligning to TRBD2. CDR1 is DFQATT, CDR2 SNEGSKA, per germline (reference sequence). The V and J ends lost 4 bases and 0 bases, in that order; junction bases with no gene match: 13. The CDR3 is made up of 18 amino acids. CDR3 in DNA: TGCAGTGCTACGGGACTAGCGATTGATGGAACTAGCACAGATACGCAGTATTTT. Its translation is CSATGLAIDGTSTDTQYF.

In this sample, this clonotype turned up a few times. The chain is built from TRBV5-1 and TRBJ1-2; D is unclear. Trimming took off 0 bases at V and 6 bases at J, with 12 bases between the two ends. Germline V gene sequence: CDR1 SGHRS, CDR2 YFSETQ. The CDR3 sequence is 14 residues long. The CDR3 DNA reads as TGCGCCAGCAGCTTGGTGAAAGGGATCGATGGCTACACCTTC. Protein sequence: CASSLVKGIDGYTF.

This clonotype appeared a few times. The rearrangement links TRBV2 to TRBJ2-4; TRBD1 might be the D (5 bases). This CDR3 has 12 residues. The V gene's germline CDR1 is SNHLY and CDR2 FYNNEI. Trimming cost V 6 bases and J 6 bases, with 9 bases left between them. The CDR3 region is CASSPDTNIQYF. The CDR3 region has the DNA TGTGCCAGCAGCCCGGACACAAACATTCAGTACTTC.

The chain uses TRBV11-2 and TRBJ1-2, with D perhaps TRBD1 (5 bases). This CDR3 has 13 residues. Germline V gene sequence: CDR1 SGHAT, CDR2 FQNNGV. Trimming shortened V by 2 bases and J by 8 bases, and 12 bases separated the two germline ends. The chain's CDR3 is CASSLRRGLGYTF. The CDR3 DNA reads TGTGCCAGCAGCTTAAGGAGGGGTTTGGGCTACACCTTC.

This sequence joins TRBV6-5 and TRBJ1-1; no definite D call. This CDR3 comprises 14 residues. V lost 2 bases and J 3 bases, leaving 10 bases between the germline ends. Germline loops: CDR1 MNHEY, CDR2 SVGAGI. The CDR3 DNA follows: TGTGCCAGCAGTTACCACCCCGGGGACACTGAAGCTTTCTTT. Amino acid sequence: CASSYHPGDTEAFF.

This clonotype showed up just a few times. This chain links TRBV12-3 or TRBV12-4 with TRBJ1-1; D gene uncertain. Trimming removed 5 bases from V and 1 base from J, with 14 bases in between. CDR3 size: 15 residues. CDR3 nucleotides: TGTGCCAGCAGTCTCCGGGCGGGGAGGAACACTGAAGCTTTCTTT. Its translation is CASSLRAGRNTEAFF.

The V and J genes are TRBV10-3 and TRBJ2-7, with D unresolved. This CDR3 is built from 14 residues. Between the trimmed V and J ends, which lost 6 bases and 3 bases, there was a span of 15 bases. Germline CDR1 reads ENHRY; CDR2 reads SYGVKD. In nucleotides, the CDR3 is TGTGCCATCAGATCTGGAGTTGCCGGCTACGAGCAGTACGTC. The encoded protein is CAIRSGVAGYEQYV.

This clonotype was seen repeatedly, ten times or more. The J gene is TRBJ2-3, the V gene TRBV7-9, with unresolved D. Germline-derived CDR1 and CDR2 are SEHNR and FQNEAQ (reference sequence). The V gene lost 4 bases and the J gene lost 4 bases, with 3 bases spanning the gap. The CDR3 runs 11 residues. CDR3 DNA sequence: TGTGCCAGCAGCTACTCAGATACGCAGTATTTT. Protein product: CASSYSDTQYF.

There are a few counts of this clonotype. This chain joins TRBV5-1 and TRBJ2-5; D possibly matches TRBD1 or TRBD2 (5 bases each). The CDR3 is 18 residues long. V lost 2 bases to trimming and J lost 1 base, with 21 bases between them. Germline V lookup: CDR1 SGHRS, CDR2 YFSETQ. The CDR3 sequence is CASSLWGFIGAPQETQYF. The CDR3 DNA follows: TGCGCCAGCAGCTTATGGGGGTTTATCGGGGCCCCCCAAGAGACCCAGTACTTC.